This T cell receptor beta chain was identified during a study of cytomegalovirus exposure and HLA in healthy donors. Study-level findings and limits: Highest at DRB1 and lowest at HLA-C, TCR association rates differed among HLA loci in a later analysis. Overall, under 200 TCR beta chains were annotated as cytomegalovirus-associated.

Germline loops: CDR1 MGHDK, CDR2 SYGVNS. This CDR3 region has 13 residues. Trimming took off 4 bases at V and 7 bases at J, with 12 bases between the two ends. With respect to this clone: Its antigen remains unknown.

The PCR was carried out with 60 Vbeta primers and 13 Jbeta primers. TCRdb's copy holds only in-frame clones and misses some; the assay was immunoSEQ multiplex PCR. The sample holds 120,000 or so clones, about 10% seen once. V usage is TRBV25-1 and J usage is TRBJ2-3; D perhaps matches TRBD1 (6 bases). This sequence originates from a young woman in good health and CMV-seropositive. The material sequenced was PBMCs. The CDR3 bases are TGTGCCAGCAGTGGCATACAGGGCCATACGCAGTATTTT. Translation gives CASSGIQGHTQYF.